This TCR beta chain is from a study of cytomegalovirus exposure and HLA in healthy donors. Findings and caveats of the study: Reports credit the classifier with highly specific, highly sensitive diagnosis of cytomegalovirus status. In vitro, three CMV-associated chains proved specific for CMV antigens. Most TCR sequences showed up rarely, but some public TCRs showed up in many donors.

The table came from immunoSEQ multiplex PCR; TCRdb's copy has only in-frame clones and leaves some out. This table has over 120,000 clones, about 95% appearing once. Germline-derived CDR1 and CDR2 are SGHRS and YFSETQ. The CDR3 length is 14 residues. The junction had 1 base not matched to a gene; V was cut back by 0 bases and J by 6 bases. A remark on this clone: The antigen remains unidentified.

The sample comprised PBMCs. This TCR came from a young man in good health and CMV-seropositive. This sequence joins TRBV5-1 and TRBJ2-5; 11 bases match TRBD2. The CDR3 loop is CASSLASGRQTQYF. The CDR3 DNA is TGCGCCAGCAGCTTGGCTAGCGGGAGGCAGACCCAGTACTTC.